A selection of T cell receptor beta chains follows, all from one sample in a study of blood T cell repertoires in COVID-19. The assay was immunoSEQ multiplex PCR, and TCRdb's table has in-frame clones only and misses some. The sample consists of hundreds of thousands of clones, over 75% of them appearing once. The sequenced sample was peripheral blood. Every receptor here comes from a human donor in a cohort sampled during active COVID-19. CDR3s include the opening cysteine and the closing phenylalanine or tryptophan. D genes are given only for firm matches. Rows may omit the clone size; those that give it use once, few, many or a size class.

>NA|TRBD1|TRBV7-6|TRBJ1-6
TGTGCCAGCAGCTTGGCGGACAGGGGGTTATCACCCCTCCACTTT
CASSLADRGLSPLHF
>NA|TRBD1|TRBV24-1|TRBJ1-2
TGTGCCACCAGTGCCCTAGACAGGGTGTATGGCTACACCTTC
CATSALDRVYGYTF
>NA|TRBD2|TRBV28|TRBJ2-5
TGTGCCAGCAGTTTATCCTCGGGACTAAAAGAGACCCAGTACTTC
CASSLSSGLKETQYF
>NA|NA|TRBV29-1|TRBJ1-2
TGCAGCGTTGAAGTAAGAAGGGGCGCGGGGTATGGCTACACCTTC
CSVEVRRGAGYGYTF
>NA|NA|TRBV5-5|TRBJ2-4
TGTGCCAGCAGCTTCGACAACTGGATGGACATTCAGTACTTC
CASSFDNWMDIQYF
>once|NA|TRBV5-6|TRBJ2-2
TGTGCCAGCAGCTTGGTTAAGACAGTGTTCCCCGGGGAGCTGTTTTTT
CASSLVKTVFPGELFF
>NA|TRBD1|TRBV27|TRBJ2-2
TGTGCCAGCAGCTCGGACAGGGGATGGGCCGGGGAGCTGTTTTTT
CASSSDRGWAGELFF
>NA|TRBD1|TRBV5-1|TRBJ2-5
TGCGCCAGCAGCAGAGGGACAGCCTCGCTCCAAGAGACCCAGTACTTC
CASSRGTASLQETQYF
>NA|TRBD2|TRBV3-1/TRBV3-2|TRBJ2-7
TGTGCCAGCAGCCACGGAACAGCGGGGGGCGTAGGATCCTACGAGCAGTACTTC
CASSHGTAGGVGSYEQYF
>NA|TRBD1|TRBV2|TRBJ1-2
TGTGCCAGCAGTGGGACAGGGGGAATGAATGGCTACACCTTC
CASSGTGGMNGYTF
>NA|TRBD1|TRBV19|TRBJ1-2
TGTGCCAGTAGTCGGCGGGGACAGGAGTCGGGTAACAGTAAAAACTATGGCTACACCTTC
CASSRRGQESGNSKNYGYTF
>NA|TRBD2|TRBV10-1|TRBJ2-3
TGCGCCAGCAGCCGTAGCGGGGGGGCAACAGATACGCAGTATTTT
CASSRSGGATDTQYF
>NA|NA|TRBV3-1/TRBV3-2|TRBJ2-3
TGTGCCAGCAGAGCTAGCGACGGCACAGATACGCAGTATTTT
CASRASDGTDTQYF
>NA|TRBD1|TRBV6-6|TRBJ1-2
TGTGCCAGCAGTTACTCGGGGGACAGTCGGCATGGCTACACCTTC
CASSYSGDSRHGYTF
>NA|TRBD1|TRBV5-6|TRBJ2-3
TGTGCCAGCAGGTCTCAATCAGGGGACAGGGTGTTCGGGGGGACGCAGTATTTT
CASRSQSGDRVFGGTQYF
>NA|TRBD1|TRBV6-5|TRBJ1-1
TGTGCCAGCAGTATCACAGGGGGTGACACTGAAGCTTTCTTT
CASSITGGDTEAFF
>NA|NA|TRBV12-5|TRBJ2-2
TGTGCTAGTGTCATTCCAGGGACCGGGGAGCTGTTTTTT
CASVIPGTGELFF
>NA|TRBD2|TRBV10-1|TRBJ2-1
TGCGCCAGCAGTGACGCTAGCGGGGTTCGGGGTGAGCAGTTCTTC
CASSDASGVRGEQFF
>NA|NA|TRBV28|TRBJ1-3
TGTGCCAGCAGACCCCTATCGGGAAACACCATATATTTT
CASRPLSGNTIYF
>NA|TRBD1|TRBV29-1|TRBJ1-1
TGCAGCGCCTCCGGGACAGTCGGCACTGAAGCTTTCTTT
CSASGTVGTEAFF
>NA|TRBD1|TRBV12-3/TRBV12-4|TRBJ2-7
TGTGCCAGCAGTTTAGGACAGGGGAACGAGCAGTACTTC
CASSLGQGNEQYF
>NA|NA|TRBV6-5|TRBJ1-1
TGTGCCAGCAAGCGCCAGAAGGACACTGAAGCTTTCTTT
CASKRQKDTEAFF
>NA|TRBD1|TRBV10-1|TRBJ1-2
TGCGCCAGCAGCCCCGGACAGGGGGAAAGGTCCTATGGCTACACCTTC
CASSPGQGERSYGYTF
>NA|TRBD1|TRBV10-1|TRBJ1-5
TGCGCCAGCAGAGCTCGACAGGGGGCCGACGGCTGGGATCAGCCCCAGCATTTT
CASRARQGADGWDQPQHF
>few|NA|TRBV19|TRBJ2-7
TGTGCCAGTAGTATAAAACGGGACAAGAACTACGAGCAGTACTTC
CASSIKRDKNYEQYF
>NA|TRBD1|TRBV18|TRBJ2-1
TGTGCCAGCTCAACACAGGGGAAAATCGGTATCAATGAGCAGTTCTTC
CASSTQGKIGINEQFF
>NA|TRBD2|TRBV19|TRBJ2-7
TGTGCCAGTAGTATTCCCGCGGGGGACGGAGCCTACGAGCAGTACTTC
CASSIPAGDGAYEQYF
>NA|TRBD2|TRBV7-9|TRBJ2-1
TGTGCCAGCAGCCCTAGCGGGGGGGCTGAGCAGTTCTTC
CASSPSGGAEQFF
>NA|TRBD1|TRBV9|TRBJ1-1
TGTGCCAGCAGCCGTGGACAGGGATCGGGAGCTGAAGCTTTCTTT
CASSRGQGSGAEAFF
>NA|NA|TRBV12-1|TRBJ2-7
TGTGCCAGCAGCTTTAGCCCACTAGCGGGGATTACCTACGAGCAGTACTTC
CASSFSPLAGITYEQYF
>NA|TRBD1|TRBV7-2|TRBJ2-2
TGTGCCAGCAGCTTAGGGGCGGGACAGGGGACCGGGGAGCTGTTTTTT
CASSLGAGQGTGELFF
>few|NA|TRBV2|TRBJ1-4
TGTGCCAGCAGGAGGACAGTTGCAACTAATGAAAAACTGTTTTTT
CASRRTVATNEKLFF
>NA|TRBD1|TRBV5-4|TRBJ1-6
TGTGCCAGCAGCTCGTCCGGGACAGATAATTCACCCCTCCACTTT
CASSSSGTDNSPLHF
>once|NA|TRBV7-9|TRBJ1-1
TGTGCCAGCAGCTTAAAAACAGGGTCGGCTTTCTTT
CASSLKTGSAFF
>NA|NA|TRBV10-1|TRBJ2-7
TGCGCCAGCAGTGTTGGGGGACTGTTGCCCTACGAGCAGTACTTC
CASSVGGLLPYEQYF
>NA|TRBD1|TRBV6-5|TRBJ1-5
TGTGCCAGCAGCCCCAGGGGGTCCAATCAGCCCCAGCATTTT
CASSPRGSNQPQHF
>NA|NA|TRBV21-1|TRBJ2-7
TGTGCCAGCAGCAAAGCGCGAGGAGGGGTCTACGAGCAGTACTTC
CASSKARGGVYEQYF
>NA|TRBD1|TRBV9|TRBJ1-6
TGTGCCAGCAGCGAGAGACAGGGCTTGTCACCCCTCCACTTT
CASSERQGLSPLHF
>NA|NA|TRBV12-3/TRBV12-4|TRBJ1-2
TGTGCCAGCAGTTTCAACCAGAATGGCTACACCTTC
CASSFNQNGYTF
>NA|TRBD2|TRBV9|TRBJ2-1
TGTGCCAGCAGCGGACTAGCGGAAAAGTACAATGAGCAGTTCTTC
CASSGLAEKYNEQFF
>NA|TRBD1|TRBV5-4|TRBJ2-3
TGTGCCAGCAGTAAGGGGGCCACTAGCACAGATACGCAGTATTTT
CASSKGATSTDTQYF
>NA|NA|TRBV12-5|TRBJ1-1
TGTGCTAGTGGTTTCTCCAACACTGAAGCTTTCTTT
CASGFSNTEAFF
>few|TRBD1|TRBV2|TRBJ2-7
TGTGCCAGCAGGGACAGGGGAGAAACCTACGAGCAGTACTTC
CASRDRGETYEQYF
>NA|TRBD1|TRBV24-1|TRBJ1-1
TGTGCCACCAGCACAGGGGCCGACGGTGAAGCTTTCTTT
CATSTGADGEAFF
>NA|NA|TRBV3-1/TRBV3-2|TRBJ1-2
TGTGCCAGCAGCCAACCCGTCTATGGCTACACCTTC
CASSQPVYGYTF
>NA|TRBD1|TRBV12-3/TRBV12-4|TRBJ1-1
TGTGCCAGCAGTTTGGGCAGGGGGACTGAAGCTTTCTTT
CASSLGRGTEAFF
>NA|TRBD1|TRBV6-5|TRBJ1-1
TGTGCCAGCAGACTGACAGGGCGGAACACTGAAGCTTTCTTT
CASRLTGRNTEAFF
>NA|NA|TRBV3-1/TRBV3-2|TRBJ2-7
TGTGCCAGCAGCCTACTGGGGATCGGGAACGAGCAGTACTTC
CASSLLGIGNEQYF
>once|TRBD2|TRBV9|TRBJ2-5
TGTGCCAGCAGCCCGCAGGGAGGGTTGGGAGAGACCCAGTACTTC
CASSPQGGLGETQYF
>NA|NA|TRBV10-3|TRBJ1-1
TGTGCCATCAGTGAGGGCCCACAGGGGAACACTGAAGCTTTCTTT
CAISEGPQGNTEAFF
>NA|NA|TRBV6-1|TRBJ2-7
TGTGCCAGCAGTGAAGAAGAAATCTACTACGAGCAGTACTTC
CASSEEEIYYEQYF
>NA|TRBD1|TRBV6-6|TRBJ1-3
TGTGCCAGCAGTTACTCTAAACAGGGGACTGGAAACACCATATATTTT
CASSYSKQGTGNTIYF
>NA|TRBD1|TRBV6-1|TRBJ1-2
TGTGCCAGCAGTGAGCGCCGGGACAGTAACTATGGCTACACCTTC
CASSERRDSNYGYTF
>once|NA|TRBV2|TRBJ2-1
TGTGCCAGCAGTTCTCTTCCGGGGGCCTACAATGAGCAGTTCTTC
CASSSLPGAYNEQFF
>NA|NA|TRBV15|TRBJ1-5
TGTGCCACCAGCAAGGGAAGATTGGGGGAGGATCAGCCCCAGCATTTT
CATSKGRLGEDQPQHF
>once|TRBD1|TRBV5-1|TRBJ1-5
TGCGCCAGCAGCTTGACCGGACAGGGGTATCAGCCCCAGCATTTT
CASSLTGQGYQPQHF
>once|TRBD2|TRBV10-3|TRBJ2-3
TGTGCCATCAGTGAGCTCTCGCGGGGGGGCATAGATACGCAGTATTTT
CAISELSRGGIDTQYF